The 15 T cell receptor beta chains given below trace back to one sample, sequenced in a study of T cell responses to AZD1222 COVID-19 vaccine. The protocol was immunoSEQ multiplex PCR, while the TCRdb copy is restricted to in-frame clones and leaves out a portion. The sample carries fewer than 150,000 clones, roughly 84% recorded once. Sample: peripheral blood, taken 28 days after the second AZD1222 dose. Receptor source: an adult who received the AZD1222 COVID-19 vaccine.

The V call is TRBV6-5, the J call TRBJ1-1; 7 bases match TRBD1. Trimming removed 7 bases from V and 5 bases from J; junction bases left unmatched: 7. CDR3 length equals 13 residues. The germline CDR1 and CDR2 sequences are MNHEY and SVGAGI. CDR3 amino acids: CASTLDRATEAFF. In DNA, the CDR3 is TGTGCCAGCACCCTAGACAGGGCTACTGAAGCTTTCTTT.

The chain combines TRBV7-9 with TRBJ1-1, with D unresolved. V shed 5 bases and J shed 1 base, with 5 bases lying between them. The germline gives CDR1 SEHNR, CDR2 FQNEAQ (reference sequence). This CDR3 has 12 residues. The CDR3 sequence is CASSVRNTEAFF. In DNA form, the CDR3 reads TGTGCCAGCAGCGTAAGGAACACTGAAGCTTTCTTT.

The CDR3 coding sequence is TGTGCCAGCACCCCTCCCGGGGCCAAAAACATTCAGTACTTC. Translating gives CASTPPGAKNIQYF. V gene TRBV13 combines with J gene TRBJ2-4; no firm D call. CDR1 is PRHDT and CDR2 is FYEKMQ in the germline V gene (reference sequence). V lost 7 bases and J 1 base, leaving 11 bases between the germline ends. The CDR3 totals 14 residues. The whole variable domain, remainder taken from reference TRBV13 and TRBJ2-4, is AAGVIQSPRHLIKEKRETATLKCYPIPRHDTVYWYQQGPGQDPQFLISFYEKMQSDKGSIPDRFSAQQFSDYHSELNMSSLELGDSALYFCASTPPGAKNIQYFGAGTRLSVL.

This clone is a singleton in its sample. The chain is built from TRBV28 and TRBJ1-6; the D gene is possibly TRBD1 (5 bases). CDR3 length equals 15 residues. In germline, CDR1 is MDHEN, CDR2 SYDVKM. V was shortened by 2 bases and J by 5 bases, with 10 bases between the two germline ends. The DNA for the CDR3 is TGTGCCAGCAGTTTACTGGGACTTAATAATTCACCCCTCCACTTT. Translating it yields CASSLLGLNNSPLHF. The full variable domain, rest sourced from reference TRBV28 and TRBJ1-6, is DVKVTQSSRYLVKRTGEKVFLECVQDMDHENMFWYRQDPGLGLRLIYFSYDVKMKEKGDIPEGYSVSREKKERFSLILESASTNQTSMYLCASSLLGLNNSPLHFGNGTRLTVT.

V is TRBV3-1 (or the pseudogene TRBV3-2) and J is TRBJ2-7, with TRBD1 as a possible D gene (6 bases). V lost 0 bases and J lost 3, with 12 bases in between. Germline V gene data show CDR1 as LGHDT and CDR2 as YNNKEL (reference sequence). CDR3 length: 15 residues. CDR3 in amino acids: CASSQDGGVIYEQYF. CDR3 sequence (DNA): TGTGCCAGCAGCCAAGATGGGGGCGTTATCTACGAGCAGTACTTC.

There are many counts of this clone. The chain has TRBV7-6 and TRBJ2-2; 14 bases map to TRBD2. The CDR3 runs to 21 residues. The germline V gene has CDR1 SGHVS and CDR2 FNYEAQ. With 4 bases clipped from V and 5 bases from J, the junction kept 18 bases outside the gene matches. CDR3: CASSSSIPGLAGDSTTGELFF. The CDR3 DNA follows: TGTGCCAGCAGCTCATCCATCCCGGGACTAGCGGGGGACTCGACAACCGGGGAGCTGTTTTTT.

CDR3 protein: CSVRRQQGETQYF. The DNA for the CDR3 is TGCAGCGTGCGCCGGCAACAGGGTGAGACCCAGTACTTC. The chain recombines TRBV29-1 with TRBJ2-5, with D perhaps matching TRBD1 (6 bases). The CDR3 contains 13 residues. The V end lost 6 bases, the J end lost 5 bases, and 16 bases lay between the germline ends. Germline lookup yields CDR1 SQVTM and CDR2 ANQGSEA.

Regarding this clone: Distinct nucleotide sequences in the sample also encode this CDR3. The chain combines TRBV3-1 (or the pseudogene TRBV3-2) with TRBJ2-3; TRBD2 agrees at 9 bases. The V gene end was trimmed by 4 bases and the J gene end by 0 bases; junction bases not matched to a gene: 2. Germline CDR1 reads LGHDT; CDR2 reads YNNKEL (reference sequence). The CDR3 loop spans 15 amino acids. Here the CDR3 reads CASSPTSGSTDTQYF. CDR3 DNA: TGTGCCAGCAGCCCTACTAGCGGGAGCACAGATACGCAGTATTTT.

This chain connects TRBV7-9 to TRBJ2-6; D gene unclear. Trimming shortened V by 5 bases and J by 2 bases, and 13 bases separated the two germline ends. Germline V gene sequence: CDR1 SEHNR, CDR2 FQNEAQ (reference sequence). The length of the CDR3 is 16 residues. CDR3 region: CASSRPPRPGANVLTF. The CDR3 coding sequence is TGTGCCAGCAGCCGACCCCCCCGTCCTGGGGCCAACGTCCTGACTTTC.

This chain connects TRBV19 to TRBJ1-3; D unresolved. The germline V and J ends were trimmed by 10 bases and 0 bases, with 13 bases remaining between them. There are 14 residues in the CDR3. Germline V gene sequence: CDR1 LNHDA, CDR2 SQIVND (reference sequence). Written as DNA, the CDR3 is TGTGCCACTACCGCGCAGACCTCTGGAAACACCATATATTTT. Translation gives CATTAQTSGNTIYF.

This chain uses TRBV6-4 with TRBJ2-1; a possible D gene is TRBD1 (6 bases). CDR1 MRHNA and CDR2 SNTAGT come from the germline V gene. V lost 2 bases, J lost 3 bases, and 14 bases lay in between. The CDR3 is 16 residues long. The CDR3 sequence: CASSDVFRGSYNEQFF. In DNA form, the CDR3 reads TGTGCCAGCAGTGACGTGTTCAGGGGCAGCTACAATGAGCAGTTCTTC.

The chain employs TRBV18 and TRBJ1-2, with D unclear. Trimming cost V 0 bases and J 7 bases, with 12 bases left between them. Per germline, CDR1 KGHSH and CDR2 LQKENI. The CDR3 has 14 amino acids. This CDR3 is CASSPPLDEAGYTF. CDR3 nucleotides: TGTGCCAGCTCACCACCGCTAGATGAAGCTGGCTACACCTTC.

Regarding this clone: The same CDR3 also results from other DNA sequences found in this sample. The rearrangement joins TRBV3-1 (or the pseudogene TRBV3-2) to TRBJ1-1, with D unresolved. The length of the CDR3 is 14 residues. The germline V gene has CDR1 LGHDT and CDR2 YNNKEL (reference sequence). Trimming stripped 0 bases from V and 1 base from J, with 6 bases between. Here the CDR3 reads CASSQDWGNTEAFF. The CDR3 nucleotides read TGTGCCAGCAGCCAAGATTGGGGGAACACTGAAGCTTTCTTT.

Only a few counts were recorded for this clone. J is TRBJ2-1 and V is TRBV30; TRBD1 matches at 7 bases. V lost 2 bases, J lost 10 bases, and 14 bases stayed unmatched. The germline CDR1 and CDR2 sequences are GTSNPN and SVGIG (reference sequence). CDR3 length equals 15 residues. CDR3 sequence reads: CAWSLTDRDLEEQFF. The DNA for the CDR3 is TGTGCCTGGAGTCTCACCGACAGGGATCTTGAGGAGCAGTTCTTC.

V and J are TRBV7-8 and TRBJ1-1; TRBD1 agrees at 9 bases. Germline CDR1 reads SGHVS; CDR2 reads FQNEAQ. V lost 4 bases to trimming and J lost 1 base; unmatched junction nucleotides: 4. The CDR3 spans 15 residues. The CDR3 coding sequence is TGTGCCAGCAGCTCCCAACAGGGGGCGAACACTGAAGCTTTCTTT. Protein: CASSSQQGANTEAFF.